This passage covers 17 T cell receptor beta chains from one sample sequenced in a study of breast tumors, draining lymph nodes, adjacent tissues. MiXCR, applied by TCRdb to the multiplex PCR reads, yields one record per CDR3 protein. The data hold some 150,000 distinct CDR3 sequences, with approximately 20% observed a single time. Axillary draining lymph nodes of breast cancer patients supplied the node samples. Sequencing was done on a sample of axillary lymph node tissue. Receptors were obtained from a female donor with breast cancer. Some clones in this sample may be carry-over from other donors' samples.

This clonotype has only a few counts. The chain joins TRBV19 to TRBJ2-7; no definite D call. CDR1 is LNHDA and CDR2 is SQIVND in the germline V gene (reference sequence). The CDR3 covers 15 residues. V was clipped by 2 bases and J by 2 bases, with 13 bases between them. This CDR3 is CASSIQSSPPYEQYF. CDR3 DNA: TGTGCCAGTAGTATACAAAGTTCCCCCCCCTACGAGCAGTACTTC.

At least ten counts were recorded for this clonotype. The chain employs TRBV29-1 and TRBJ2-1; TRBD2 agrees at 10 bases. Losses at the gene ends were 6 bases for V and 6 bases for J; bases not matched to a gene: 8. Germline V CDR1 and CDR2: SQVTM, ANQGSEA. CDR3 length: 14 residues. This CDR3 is CSVPSGRAGNEQFF. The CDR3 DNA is TGCAGCGTCCCGAGCGGGAGGGCCGGCAATGAGCAGTTCTTC.

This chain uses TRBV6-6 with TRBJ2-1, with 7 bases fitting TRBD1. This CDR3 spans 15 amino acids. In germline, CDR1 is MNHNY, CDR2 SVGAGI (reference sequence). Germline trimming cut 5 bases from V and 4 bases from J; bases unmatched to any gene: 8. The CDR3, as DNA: TGTGCCAGCAGTCACAGGGGAATAGGGTACAATGAGCAGTTCTTC. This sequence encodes CASSHRGIGYNEQFF.

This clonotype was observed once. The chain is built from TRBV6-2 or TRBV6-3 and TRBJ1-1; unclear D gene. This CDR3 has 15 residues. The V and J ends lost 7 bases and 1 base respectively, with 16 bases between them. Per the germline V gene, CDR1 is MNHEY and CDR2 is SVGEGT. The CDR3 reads CASNLPVGRNTEAFF. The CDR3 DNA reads TGTGCCAGCAATTTACCGGTCGGACGGAACACTGAAGCTTTCTTT.

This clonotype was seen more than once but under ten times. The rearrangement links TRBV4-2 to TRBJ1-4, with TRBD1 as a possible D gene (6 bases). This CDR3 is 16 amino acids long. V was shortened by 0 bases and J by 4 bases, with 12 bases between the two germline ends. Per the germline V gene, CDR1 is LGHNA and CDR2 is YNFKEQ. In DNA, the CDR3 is TGTGCCAGCAGCCAAGATTCCGGACAGTTTAATGAAAAACTGTTTTTT. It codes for CASSQDSGQFNEKLFF.

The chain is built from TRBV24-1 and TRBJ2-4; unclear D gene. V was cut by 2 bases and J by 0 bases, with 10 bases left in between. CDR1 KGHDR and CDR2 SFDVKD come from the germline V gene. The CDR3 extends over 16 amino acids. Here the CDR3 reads CATSDYPLLAKNIQYF. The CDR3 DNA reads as TGTGCCACCAGTGATTACCCCTTACTAGCCAAAAACATTCAGTACTTC.

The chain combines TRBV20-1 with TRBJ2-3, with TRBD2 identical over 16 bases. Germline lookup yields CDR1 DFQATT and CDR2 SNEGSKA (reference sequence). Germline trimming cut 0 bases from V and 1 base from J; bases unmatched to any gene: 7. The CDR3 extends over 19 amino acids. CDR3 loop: CSARDPGLAGGPGTDTQYF. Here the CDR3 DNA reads TGCAGTGCTAGAGACCCGGGACTAGCGGGAGGGCCGGGCACAGATACGCAGTATTTT.

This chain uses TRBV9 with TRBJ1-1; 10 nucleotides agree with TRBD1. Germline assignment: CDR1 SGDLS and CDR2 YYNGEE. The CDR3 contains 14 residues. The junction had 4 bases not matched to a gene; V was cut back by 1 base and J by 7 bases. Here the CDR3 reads CASSVSDRGHEAFF. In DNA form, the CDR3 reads TGTGCCAGCAGCGTATCCGACAGGGGGCATGAAGCTTTCTTT.

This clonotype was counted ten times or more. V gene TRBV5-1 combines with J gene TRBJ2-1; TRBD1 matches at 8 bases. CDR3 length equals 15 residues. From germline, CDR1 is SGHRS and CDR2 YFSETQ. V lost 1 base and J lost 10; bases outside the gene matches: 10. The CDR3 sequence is CASSLRDRTMEEQFF. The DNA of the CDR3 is TGCGCCAGCAGCTTGAGGGACAGGACAATGGAAGAGCAGTTCTTC.

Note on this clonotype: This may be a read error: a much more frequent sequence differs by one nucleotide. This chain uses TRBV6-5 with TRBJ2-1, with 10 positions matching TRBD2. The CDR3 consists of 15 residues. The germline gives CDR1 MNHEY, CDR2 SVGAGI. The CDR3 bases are TGTACCAGCAGCCCCAGGACTAGCGGTATCAATGAGCAGTTCTTC. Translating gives CTSSPRTSGINEQFF.

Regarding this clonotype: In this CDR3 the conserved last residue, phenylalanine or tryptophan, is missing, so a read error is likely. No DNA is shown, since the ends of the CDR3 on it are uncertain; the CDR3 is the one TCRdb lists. The CDR3 here is CASSLGPRDDERFL. This chain links TRBV5-1 with TRBJ2-1. The CDR3 adds up to 14 amino acids, both ends counted. Per germline, CDR1 SGHRS and CDR2 YFSETQ.

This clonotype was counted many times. CDR3 coding DNA: TGTGCCAGCAGGCGACAGGGGGGGAACGCAGATACGCAGTATTTT. Translated, it gives CASRRQGGNADTQYF. V gene TRBV6-1 combines with J gene TRBJ2-3; TRBD1 aligns across 9 bases. Trimming cost V 6 bases and J 4 bases; bases outside gene matches: 8. CDR1 is MNHNS and CDR2 is SASEGT in the germline V gene. This CDR3 comprises 15 residues.

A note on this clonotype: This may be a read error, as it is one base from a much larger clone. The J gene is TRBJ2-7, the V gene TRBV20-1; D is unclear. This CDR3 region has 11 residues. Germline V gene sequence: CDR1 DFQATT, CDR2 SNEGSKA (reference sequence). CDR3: CSASDAYERYF. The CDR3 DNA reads TGCAGTGCTAGTGATGCCTACGAGCGGTACTTC.

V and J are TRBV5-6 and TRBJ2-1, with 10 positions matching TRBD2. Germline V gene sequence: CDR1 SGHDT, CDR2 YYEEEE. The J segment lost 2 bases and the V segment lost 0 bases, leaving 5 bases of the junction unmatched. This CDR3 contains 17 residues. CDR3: CASSLGASGSAYNEQFF. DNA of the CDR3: TGTGCCAGCAGCTTGGGGGCTAGCGGGAGTGCCTACAATGAGCAGTTCTTC.

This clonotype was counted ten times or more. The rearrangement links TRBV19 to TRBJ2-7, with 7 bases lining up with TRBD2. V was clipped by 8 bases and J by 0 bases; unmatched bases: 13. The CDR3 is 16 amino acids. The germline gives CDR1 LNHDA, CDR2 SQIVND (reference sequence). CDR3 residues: CASSPTSESLSYEQYF. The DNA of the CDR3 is TGTGCCAGTTCGCCAACTAGCGAGAGTCTCTCCTACGAGCAGTACTTC.

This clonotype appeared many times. CDR3 sequence reads: CASSIVGLGSNEQFF. Written as DNA, the CDR3 is TGTGCCAGTAGTATAGTGGGTCTAGGGTCCAATGAGCAGTTCTTC. The V gene is TRBV19, the J gene TRBJ2-1; D unclear. The CDR3 sequence is 15 residues long. Trimming shortened V by 1 base and J by 6 bases, and 13 bases separated the two germline ends. Per germline, CDR1 LNHDA and CDR2 SQIVND (reference sequence).

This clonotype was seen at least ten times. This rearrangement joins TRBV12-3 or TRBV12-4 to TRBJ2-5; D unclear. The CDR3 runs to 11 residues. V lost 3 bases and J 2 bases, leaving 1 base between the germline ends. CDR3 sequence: CASSFQETQYF. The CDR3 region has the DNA TGTGCCAGCAGTTTTCAAGAGACCCAGTACTTC.